This T cell receptor (beta chain) was sequenced for a study of blood T cell repertoires in COVID-19. Profiling relied on immunoSEQ multiplex PCR, and the TCRdb table lists in-frame clones only, not all of them. The sample consists of roughly 42,000 clones, roughly nine tenths of them appearing once. Germline CDR1 SGHRS, CDR2 YFSETQ. V lost 0 bases to trimming and J lost 3 bases, with 12 bases between them. The CDR3 has 15 amino acids. This receptor was obtained from a human donor in a cohort sampled during active COVID-19. Material: peripheral blood. The V gene is TRBV5-1, the J gene TRBJ1-2; TRBD1 might be the D (5 bases). CDR3 sequence reads: CASSLVYGGDYGYTF. CDR3 sequence (DNA): TGCGCCAGCAGCTTGGTTTATGGAGGGGACTATGGCTACACCTTC.